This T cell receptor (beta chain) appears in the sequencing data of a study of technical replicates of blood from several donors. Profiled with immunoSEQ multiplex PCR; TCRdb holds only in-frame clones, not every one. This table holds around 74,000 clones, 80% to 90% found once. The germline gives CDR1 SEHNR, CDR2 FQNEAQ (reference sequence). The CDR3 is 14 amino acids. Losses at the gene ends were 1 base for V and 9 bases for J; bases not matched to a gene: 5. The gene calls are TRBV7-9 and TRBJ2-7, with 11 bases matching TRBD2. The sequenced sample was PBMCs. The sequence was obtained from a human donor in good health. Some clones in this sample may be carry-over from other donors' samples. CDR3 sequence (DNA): TGTGCCAGCAGCTTAGGGTTAGCGGGGGGGCTGCAGTACTTC. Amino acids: CASSLGLAGGLQYF.